Below, one T cell receptor (beta chain) is given with its context. This clonotype was recorded only once. Its recognized antigen is unknown. The sample holds no much larger clone one base away, and base qualities are not on file. One read alone is a weak basis. RNA was extracted using the RNeasy kit, and about 0.45 to 1 microgram was reverse transcribed with random hexamers. The immunoSEQ multiplex PCR assay, which covers 54 Vbeta and 13 Jbeta segments, was used to amplify TCR beta CDR3 regions. Bias from PCR amplification was corrected by using a synthetic template baseline for primer optimization and for computational correction. In the original analysis: Reads were annotated to V, D and J genes according to IMGT and were analyzed with immunoSEQ Analyzer, with only productive sequences retained. To calculate clonality, Shannon entropy was normalized by log2 of the number of productive unique sequences and then subtracted from one. For each patient and control, public and private clones were evaluated among the 100 most prevalent clones. Susac-specific clones were defined as absent from healthy and MS cohorts, over a thousand published viral clones and other ImmuneACCESS disease sequences. TCRdb applied fastp at Q25 and MiXCR to the public reads, then kept only in-frame beta chains. Duplicate CDR3 protein sequences are folded into a single record with the most common DNA and genes. Clone size and V and J calls follow TCRdb, not the original study. The sample table shows about 69,000 distinct CDR3 sequences, and 85% to 95% are seen once. The ten largest clones capture approximately 0.25% of the sample.

From a lookup of the germline V gene, CDR1 and CDR2 are SQVTM and ANQGSEA. Counted from cysteine to phenylalanine, this CDR3 has 11 amino acids. Only CDR3 DNA is held: 33 bases, read in frame from base 1. V gives up 2 bases and J gives up 7 bases, and the segment between their germline ends measures 6 bases. Peripheral blood CD8+ and CD4+ T cells from healthy donors, Susac syndrome patients and multiple sclerosis patients were profiled by high-throughput TCR beta sequencing. Healthy donors were included as age- and sex-matched controls. CD8+ TEMRA cells were enriched by FACS, while bulk CD8+ and CD4+ T cells were purified by magnetic negative isolation. Blood was drawn into EDTA tubes, processed within 24 hours, and PBMCs were isolated by density gradient centrifugation. PBMCs intended for TCR sequencing were frozen in liquid nitrogen and were later thawed in a 37 degrees C water bath. The sorted or isolated CD4+, CD8+ and CD8+ TEMRA cells had a purity of 90% or higher.

The sample is drawn from a study of CD8 T cells in Susac syndrome (dated by TCRdb to about 2019). Broadly, across the study: Whether CD8+ T cell activation and differentiation in Susac syndrome was antigen driven was tested using repertoire sequencing. CD8+ T cell repertoire clonality was compared between some 13 healthy donors, approximately 14 Susac syndrome patients and roughly 15 multiple sclerosis patients. Study-wide findings and limitations: The number of individuals in the TCR sequencing and HLA analysis was recognized as being relatively small.

The sequencing sample was made of CD8+ T cells from PBMCs. Here the chain combines TRBV29-1 and TRBJ2-1; TRBD2 is perhaps the D gene, given 6 matching bases. This TCR derives from a human donor in good health. The CDR3 has the sequence CSVERGNEQFF. The DNA sequence is given as TGCAGCGTTGAACGGGGGAATGAGCAGTTCTTC.